Below, 9 T cell receptor beta chains from the same sample are listed, as sequenced in a study of Ad26.COV2.S vaccination and SARS-CoV-2 variants. Assay: immunoSEQ multiplex PCR; the TCRdb copy retains only in-frame clones and omits some. The table includes more than 300,000 clones, just under 85% detected once. Treatment of the sample: about 20 received Ad26.COV2.S at low or high dose, single or two shots; about 5 received placebo; per-sample allocation not given. After the first vaccine or placebo injection, samples were drawn on day 63. The sample was peripheral blood, taken in a trial of Ad26.COV2.S vaccine versus placebo. Source of these receptors: a person between 18 and 65 years old who received the Ad26.COV2.S COVID-19 vaccine or a placebo.

The genes are TRBV12-5 and TRBJ1-5; no clear D. V was clipped by 1 base and J by 1 base, with 11 bases between them. This CDR3 is 16 amino acids long. Germline lookup yields CDR1 LGHNT and CDR2 FRNRAP. The CDR3 is CASGLAEGLSNQPQHF. CDR3 nucleotides: TGTGCTAGTGGTTTGGCAGAAGGGCTGAGCAATCAGCCCCAGCATTTT.

V gene TRBV7-9 combines with J gene TRBJ2-1; D perhaps matches TRBD2 (5 bases). V was trimmed by 1 base and J by 1 base, leaving 11 bases between them. Germline V gives CDR1 SEHNR, CDR2 FQNEAQ (reference sequence). This CDR3 contains 16 residues. For the CDR3, the DNA is TGTGCCAGCAGCTTAGGGAGCGGAAAGTCCTACAATGAGCAGTTCTTC. Its translation is CASSLGSGKSYNEQFF.

Remarks on this clone: Other DNA sequences within the sample encode an identical CDR3. The chain is built from TRBV7-9 and TRBJ2-2; no clear D gene. The CDR3 has 13 amino acids. Per the germline V gene, CDR1 is SEHNR and CDR2 is FQNEAQ (reference sequence). Trimming stripped 1 base from V and 5 bases from J, with 5 bases between. DNA for the CDR3: TGTGCCAGCAGCTTAGGAGGAACCGGGGAGCTGTTTTTT. Its translation: CASSLGGTGELFF. The full variable domain, rest sourced from reference TRBV7-9 and TRBJ2-2, is DTGVSQNPRHKITKRGQNVTFRCDPISEHNRLYWYRQTLGQGPEFLTYFQNEAQLEKSRLLSDRFSAERPKGSFSTLEIQRTEQGDSAMYLCASSLGGTGELFFGEGSRLTVL.

In this sample, this clone turned up a few times. The V and J genes are TRBV4-2 and TRBJ2-7, with D hard to call. Trimming cost V 0 bases and J 2 bases, with 11 bases left between them. The V gene's germline CDR1 is LGHNA and CDR2 YNFKEQ. The CDR3 sequence is 15 residues long. CDR3 sequence: CASSQDRGSTYEQYF. Here the CDR3 DNA reads TGTGCCAGCAGCCAAGACCGCGGTTCCACCTACGAGCAGTACTTC.

The chain links TRBV6-1 to TRBJ2-7; no definite D call. Trimming cost V 2 bases and J 0 bases, with 11 bases left between them. The CDR3 spans 15 residues. CDR1 and CDR2 from the germline V gene are MNHNS and SASEGT. The CDR3 region has the DNA TGTGCCAGCAGTGAACCCCGACTGTCCTCCTACGAGCAGTACTTC. Protein sequence: CASSEPRLSSYEQYF.

The gene calls are TRBV11-2 and TRBJ2-5; weak D call: TRBD2 (6 bases). The CDR3 covers 15 residues. CDR1 SGHAT and CDR2 FQNNGV come from the germline V gene. Between the trimmed V and J ends, which lost 4 bases and 3 bases, there was a span of 15 bases. The CDR3 loop is CASSWGRREEETQYF. The CDR3 bases are TGTGCCAGCAGCTGGGGCCGGAGGGAGGAAGAGACCCAGTACTTC. Looking up the rest from reference TRBV11-2 and TRBJ2-5 gives the full variable domain: EAGVAQSPRYKIIEKRQSVAFWCNPISGHATLYWYQQILGQGPKLLIQFQNNGVVDDSQLPKDRFSAERLKGVDSTLKIQPAKLEDSAVYLCASSWGRREEETQYFGPGTRLLVL.

The V gene is TRBV27, the J gene TRBJ1-2; TRBD1 is a possible D gene (5 bases). V lost 6 bases to trimming and J lost 3 bases, with 20 bases between them. The CDR3 totals 16 residues. The germline V gene encodes CDR1 MNHEY and CDR2 SMNVEV (reference sequence). For the CDR3, the DNA is TGTGCCAGCAGCATAAAACGAGCAGGGCTTTACTATGGCTACACCTTC. This codes for CASSIKRAGLYYGYTF.

The V gene is TRBV5-1, the J gene TRBJ1-1; D gene unclear. The germline V gene encodes CDR1 SGHRS and CDR2 YFSETQ. The CDR3 has 17 residues. V lost 4 bases to trimming and J lost 7 bases, with 26 bases between them. CDR3 region: CASSLIRDGTNWHEAFF. CDR3 DNA: TGCGCCAGCAGCCTAATCCGAGACGGAACCAATTGGCATGAAGCTTTCTTT.

This clone was seen a handful of times. The rearrangement uses TRBV6-5 and TRBJ2-7, with D perhaps matching TRBD1 (6 bases). CDR1 is MNHEY, CDR2 SVGAGI, per germline. The CDR3 runs 15 residues. The germline V and J ends were trimmed by 5 bases and 6 bases, with 20 bases remaining between them. CDR3 sequence reads: CASSRPGTNFPEQYF. Here the CDR3 DNA reads TGTGCCAGCAGTCGCCCCGGGACAAATTTCCCCGAGCAGTACTTC.